This T cell receptor (beta chain) was profiled in a study of OX40 agonist ivuxolimab in advanced cancers. Study at large: Prior anti-PD-1, anti-PD-L1 or anti-CTLA-4 therapy was allowed; less than 45% had some. Notes on the study in general: In the 0.1 to 3.0 mg/kg range, CD4+ and CD8+ blood T cells had expanded clonally by week 6. Relative to CD4+, CD8+ T cells held more expanded clones on average.

About this clone itself: Its antigen remains unknown.

The germline V and J ends were trimmed by 0 bases and 9 bases, with 23 bases remaining between them. The germline V gene encodes CDR1 MGHRA and CDR2 YSYEKL. This CDR3 is built from 17 residues. This table comes from immunoSEQ multiplex PCR, and its TCRdb copy is limited to in-frame clones, with some not included. There are tens of thousands of clones in the sample; 85% to 95% occur only once, and 9.5% to 12% lies in the top ten. The material was CD4+ or CD8+ T cells sorted from blood, obtained in a trial of the OX40 agonist ivuxolimab. This clonotype was obtained from an adult with an advanced solid tumor such as melanoma, head and neck, liver or kidney cancer. The genes are TRBV4-1 and TRBJ2-5; D perhaps matches TRBD1 (6 bases). DNA of the CDR3: TGCGCCAGCAGCCAAGAAGCGGTACCAGTGGGACATTATGCCCAGTACTTC. Amino acids: CASSQEAVPVGHYAQYF.